This T cell receptor (beta chain) was captured in a study of blood T cell repertoires in COVID-19. The germline V gene has CDR1 SGDLS and CDR2 YYNGEE. The length of the CDR3 is 16 residues. J lost 8 bases, V lost 3 bases, and 13 bases had no gene match. This clone is a singleton in its sample. Here immunoSEQ multiplex PCR was the method, and the copy in TCRdb shows in-frame clones only, minus some. The sample shows hundreds of thousands of clones, about 82% of them seen only once. The source of this sequence is a woman in her 50s with active or convalescent COVID-19. The J gene is TRBJ2-1, the V gene TRBV9, with 8 bases that match TRBD1. Sequencing was carried out using peripheral blood. In DNA form, the CDR3 reads TGTGCCAGCAGCGGGGACGTCAGGGGGCGCTGGGATGAGCAGTTCTTC. It codes for CASSGDVRGRWDEQFF.